These T cell receptor beta chains were read from a single sample in a study of blood T cell repertoires in COVID-19. Here immunoSEQ multiplex PCR was the method, and the copy in TCRdb shows in-frame clones only, minus some. The repertoire holds tens of thousands of clones, with 89% as singletons. The material sequenced was peripheral blood. These receptors originate from a man aged 60 to 75 with COVID-19, enrolled during active disease. Both conserved end residues are part of each CDR3. The D gene is left open where the match is weak. Size values are once, few and many counts, or a class for expanded clones, and some rows have none.

j_gene | abundance | d_gene | len | v_gene | CDR3aa | CDR3nt
TRBJ2-1 | - | TRBD2 | 18 | TRBV9 | CASSVAMLAGGRDNEQFF | TGTGCCAGCAGCGTAGCTATGCTAGCGGGAGGGAGGGACAATGAGCAGTTCTTC
TRBJ2-1 | - | TRBD2 | 14 | TRBV9 | CASSLGTSDNEQFF | TGTGCCAGCTCCCTCGGGACTAGCGACAATGAGCAGTTCTTC
TRBJ1-5 | - | - | 15 | TRBV6-2/TRBV6-3 | CASSPGRVGHQPQHF | TGTGCCAGCAGTCCCGGAAGGGTGGGGCATCAGCCCCAGCATTTT
TRBJ2-3 | once | TRBD2 | 16 | TRBV3-1/TRBV3-2 | CASSQLAGGQVDTQYF | TGTGCCAGCAGCCAGCTAGCGGGAGGGCAGGTAGATACGCAGTATTTT
TRBJ2-2 | - | TRBD2 | 20 | TRBV27 | CASSYLGLAGTFSNTGELFF | TGTGCCAGCAGTTATCTGGGACTAGCGGGAACGTTTAGTAACACCGGGGAGCTGTTTTTT
TRBJ2-1 | once | - | 13 | TRBV29-1 | CSVGLAVLNEQFF | TGCAGCGTTGGGTTAGCGGTATTGAATGAGCAGTTCTTC
TRBJ2-1 | - | TRBD2 | 15 | TRBV27 | CASSSGLAGNNEQFF | TGTGCCAGCAGTTCGGGACTAGCGGGAAACAATGAGCAGTTCTTC
TRBJ1-5 | - | TRBD1 | 14 | TRBV7-9 | CASSLTGEGQPQHF | TGTGCCAGCAGCTTGACAGGGGAGGGTCAGCCCCAGCATTTT
TRBJ1-3 | - | - | 15 | TRBV10-3 | CAISDGGKGGNTIYF | TGTGCCATCAGCGACGGAGGAAAGGGTGGAAACACCATATATTTT
TRBJ2-1 | - | TRBD2 | 13 | TRBV4-1 | CASSQAGGFEQFF | TGCGCCAGCAGCCAAGCCGGGGGGTTTGAGCAGTTCTTC
TRBJ1-6 | - | - | 15 | TRBV5-1 | CASSLEAAHNSPLHF | TGCGCCAGCAGCTTGGAGGCGGCTCATAATTCACCCCTCCACTTT
TRBJ1-5 | - | - | 13 | TRBV10-3 | CATAGSENQPQHF | TGTGCCACAGCGGGGTCGGAAAATCAGCCCCAGCATTTT
TRBJ2-1 | few | - | 16 | TRBV18 | CASSPPLDISYNEQFF | TGTGCCAGCTCACCACCCTTGGACATCTCCTACAATGAGCAGTTCTTC
TRBJ2-2 | - | TRBD1 | 19 | TRBV9 | CASSVKAPGQGANTGELFF | TGTGCCAGCAGCGTAAAAGCCCCGGGACAGGGGGCGAACACCGGGGAGCTGTTTTTT
TRBJ1-1 | - | TRBD1 | 14 | TRBV28 | CASRFDRGTFEAFF | TGTGCCAGCAGGTTTGACAGGGGGACCTTTGAAGCTTTCTTT
TRBJ1-2 | - | - | 11 | TRBV28 | CASIHSGGYTF | TGTGCCAGCATACACTCGGGGGGCTACACCTTC
TRBJ1-6 | - | - | 14 | TRBV11-3 | CASSLQNYNSPLHF | TGTGCCAGCAGCTTACAAAACTATAATTCACCCCTCCACTTT
TRBJ2-5 | - | - | 13 | TRBV10-3 | CANQRSTGETQYF | TGTGCCAACCAGCGGTCTACCGGGGAGACCCAGTACTTC
TRBJ2-2 | - | - | 16 | TRBV6-5 | CASSYTTGFGTGELFF | TGTGCCAGCAGTTACACGACAGGATTTGGCACCGGGGAGCTGTTTTTT
TRBJ1-4 | - | - | 20 | TRBV19 | CASSIRSRSRYSTTNEKLFF | TGTGCCAGTAGTATTAGGAGTCGGTCAAGATACTCAACAACTAATGAAAAACTGTTTTTT
TRBJ1-1 | - | - | 13 | TRBV19 | CASTGGANTEAFF | TGTGCCAGTACGGGAGGGGCTAACACTGAAGCTTTCTTT
TRBJ2-7 | - | TRBD1 | 16 | TRBV28 | CASSYGPGQGRVEQYF | TGTGCCAGCAGTTATGGACCGGGACAGGGAAGGGTCGAGCAGTACTTC
TRBJ1-3 | - | - | 14 | TRBV30 | CAWSVWAGRTTIYF | TGTGCCTGGAGTGTATGGGCCGGGAGAACCACCATATATTTT
TRBJ1-5 | - | - | 14 | TRBV18 | CASSPSEANQPQHF | TGTGCCAGCTCACCATCGGAAGCGAATCAGCCCCAGCATTTT
TRBJ2-1 | - | TRBD2 | 15 | TRBV11-3 | CASSLETSAYNEQFF | TGTGCCAGCAGCTTAGAAACTAGCGCTTACAATGAGCAGTTCTTC
TRBJ1-1 | - | TRBD1 | 12 | TRBV28 | CASIPTGGKVFF | TGTGCCAGCATTCCGACAGGGGGAAAAGTTTTCTTT
TRBJ2-1 | - | - | 16 | TRBV5-1 | CASSPDPEGSYNEQFF | TGCGCCAGCAGCCCGGACCCTGAGGGCTCCTACAATGAGCAGTTCTTC
TRBJ2-7 | - | TRBD1 | 15 | TRBV27 | CASSLRDRGSYEQYF | TGTGCCAGCAGTCTAAGGGACAGGGGGTCCTACGAGCAGTACTTC
TRBJ2-2 | - | TRBD2 | 14 | TRBV6-5 | CASSPKRDDGELFF | TGTGCCAGCAGTCCCAAGCGGGACGACGGGGAGCTGTTTTTT
TRBJ2-7 | - | TRBD2 | 13 | TRBV30 | CAWRGGLAGEQYF | TGTGCCTGGAGGGGAGGACTAGCGGGGGAGCAGTACTTC